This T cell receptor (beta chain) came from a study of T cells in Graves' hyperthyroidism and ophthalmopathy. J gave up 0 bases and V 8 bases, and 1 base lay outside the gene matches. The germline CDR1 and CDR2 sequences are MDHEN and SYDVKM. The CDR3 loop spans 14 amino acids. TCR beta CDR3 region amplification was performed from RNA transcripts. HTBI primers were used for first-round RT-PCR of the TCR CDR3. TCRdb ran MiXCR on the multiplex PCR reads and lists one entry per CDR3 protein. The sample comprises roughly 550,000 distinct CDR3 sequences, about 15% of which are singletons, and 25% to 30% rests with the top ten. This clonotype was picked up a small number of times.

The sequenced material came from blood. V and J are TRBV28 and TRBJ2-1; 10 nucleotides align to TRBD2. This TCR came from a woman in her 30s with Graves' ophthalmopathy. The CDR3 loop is CASLAGGSYNEQFF. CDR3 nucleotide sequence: TGTGCCAGCTTAGCGGGAGGCTCCTACAATGAGCAGTTCTTC. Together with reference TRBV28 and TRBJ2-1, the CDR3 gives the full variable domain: DVKVTQSSRYLVKRTGEKVFLECVQDMDHENMFWYRQDPGLGLRLIYFSYDVKMKEKGDIPEGYSVSREKKERFSLILESASTNQTSMYLCASLAGGSYNEQFFGPGTRLTVL.